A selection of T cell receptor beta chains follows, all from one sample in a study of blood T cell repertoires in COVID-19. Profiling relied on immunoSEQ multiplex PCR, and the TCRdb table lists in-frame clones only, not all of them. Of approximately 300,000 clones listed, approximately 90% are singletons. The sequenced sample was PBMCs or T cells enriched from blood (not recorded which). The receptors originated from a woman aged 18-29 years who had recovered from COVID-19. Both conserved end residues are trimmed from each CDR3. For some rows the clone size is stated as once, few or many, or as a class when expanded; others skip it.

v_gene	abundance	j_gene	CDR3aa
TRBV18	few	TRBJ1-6	ASSPPGGGSPLH
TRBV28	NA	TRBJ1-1	ASSIHPTGWTTEAF
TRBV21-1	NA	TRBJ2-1	ASSKMADRSYNEQF
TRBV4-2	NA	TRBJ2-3	ASSPQTGVTDTQY
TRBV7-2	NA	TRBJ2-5	ASSHQRGGFGETQY
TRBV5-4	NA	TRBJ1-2	ASSSTGGSDGYT
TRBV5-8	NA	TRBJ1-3	ASSNEGQAGRNTIY
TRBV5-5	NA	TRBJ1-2	ASSNPGGGTGYT
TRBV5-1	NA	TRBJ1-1	ASSLEGRGNTEAF
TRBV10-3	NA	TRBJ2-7	AISGRGAGYEQY
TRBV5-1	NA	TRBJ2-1	ASSLGPERPYNEQF
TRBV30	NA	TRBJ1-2	AWSVAAYGYT
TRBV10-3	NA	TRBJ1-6	AISDTGQGNSPLH
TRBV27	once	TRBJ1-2	ASSFSGQGSLYGYT
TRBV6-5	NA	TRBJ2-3	AGSGTGLINTQY
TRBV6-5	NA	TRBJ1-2	ASSYSRSGTAYGYT
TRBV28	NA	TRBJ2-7	ASSSPGQGSEQY
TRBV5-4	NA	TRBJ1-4	ASSTGQGSNEKLF
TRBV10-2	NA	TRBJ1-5	ASSESEGNQPQH
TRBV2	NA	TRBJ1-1	ASEEGGDTEAF
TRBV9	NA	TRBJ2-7	ASSKGDRGFYEQY
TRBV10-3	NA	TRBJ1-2	AISGTGPPNYGYT
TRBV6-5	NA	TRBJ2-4	ASSYGQGINIQY
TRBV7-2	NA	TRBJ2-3	ASSLVAGLGTDTQY
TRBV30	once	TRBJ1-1	AWTKQLETEAF
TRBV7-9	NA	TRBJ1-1	ASSPSRQGRRDTEAF
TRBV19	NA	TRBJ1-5	ASHTLTGGAQPQH
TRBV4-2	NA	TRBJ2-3	ASSQEGVAWGDPQTDTQY
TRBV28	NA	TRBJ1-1	ASSSFDRLNTEAF
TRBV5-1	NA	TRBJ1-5	ASSLGGGAQSNQPQH
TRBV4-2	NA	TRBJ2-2	ASSQDYTGELF
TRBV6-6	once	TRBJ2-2	ASRDRAYTGELF
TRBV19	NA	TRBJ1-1	ASSIDTGGTEAF
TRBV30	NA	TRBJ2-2	AWSVDLAGYTGELF
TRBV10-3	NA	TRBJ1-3	AISDPISQGAYTIY
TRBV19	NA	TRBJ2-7	ARQEGLAGAYEQY
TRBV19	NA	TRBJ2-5	ASSIVPGQTKWTQY
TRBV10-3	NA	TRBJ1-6	ATPPRQSHSPLH
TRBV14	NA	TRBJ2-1	ASSQQNQKQF
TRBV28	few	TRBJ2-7	ASSLPSGNYEQY
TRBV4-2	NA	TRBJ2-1	ASSQGGGASEQF
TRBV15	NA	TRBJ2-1	ATSRDFERGGSSYNEQF
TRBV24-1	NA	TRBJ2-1	ATSETDRASYNEQF
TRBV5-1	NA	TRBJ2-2	ASSLAGADTGELF
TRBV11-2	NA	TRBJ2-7	ASSSPTGSPYEQY
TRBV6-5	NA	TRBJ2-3	ASAGRGDTQY
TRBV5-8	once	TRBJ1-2	ASSLRGGHGYT